The 14 T cell receptor beta chains below were found in one sample sequenced in a study of siplizumab effects on memory and regulatory T cells. Profiling relied on immunoSEQ multiplex PCR, and the TCRdb table lists in-frame clones only, not all of them. The top ten hold about 18% of the sample, which has approximately 91,000 clones, around 93% seen once. Sequenced sample: CD8+ T cells sorted from blood. These receptors were obtained from a human donor in good health.

This chain joins TRBV14 and TRBJ2-1; D not resolved. Germline values: CDR1 SGHDN, CDR2 FVKESK. The length of the CDR3 is 17 residues. The V end was cut by 4 bases, the J end by 10 bases, with 26 bases between. CDR3 residues: CASSPRLRAAEVSEQFF. DNA of the CDR3: TGTGCCAGCAGCCCTCGACTTCGGGCGGCAGAGGTATCGGAGCAGTTCTTC.

In its sample, this clone was seen once. The chain uses TRBV5-4 and TRBJ2-3; 8 bases fit TRBD2. The CDR3 totals 15 residues. Germline V gene data show CDR1 as SGHNT and CDR2 as YYREEE (reference sequence). J was trimmed by 0 bases and V by 4 bases; bases with no gene match: 4. CDR3 sequence reads: CASSDGRGSTDTQYF. The CDR3 DNA reads as TGTGCCAGCAGCGACGGGAGGGGCAGCACAGATACGCAGTATTTT.

V usage is TRBV27 and J usage is TRBJ2-2; 7 nucleotides agree with TRBD2. V gave up 6 bases and J gave up 5 bases; unmatched junction bases: 12. Germline CDR1 is MNHEY and CDR2 is SMNVEV (reference sequence). The CDR3 sequence is 16 residues long. CDR3: CASSTTQGEGTGELFF. As DNA, the CDR3 is TGTGCCAGCAGCACAACACAAGGGGAGGGGACCGGGGAGCTGTTTTTT.

The CDR3, as DNA: TGTGCCAGCAGGGAGACAGGGGGAAACACCATATATTTT. It yields the protein CASRETGGNTIYF. The V gene is TRBV9, the J gene TRBJ1-3; 7 bases match TRBD1. The germline CDR1 and CDR2 sequences are SGDLS and YYNGEE. The CDR3 totals 13 residues. V lost 5 bases, J lost 4 bases, and 3 bases stayed unmatched.

CDR3 in amino acids: CASKNGLAGVGLNNEQFF. For the CDR3, the DNA is TGTGCCAGTAAAAACGGACTAGCGGGAGTAGGGTTGAACAATGAGCAGTTCTTC. The rearrangement uses TRBV19 and TRBJ2-1; TRBD2 agrees at 13 bases. Losses at the gene ends were 7 bases for V and 5 bases for J; bases not matched to a gene: 14. CDR1 is LNHDA and CDR2 is SQIVND in the germline V gene (reference sequence). CDR3 size: 18 residues.

This clone was detected a few times. The chain joins TRBV19 to TRBJ1-2, with a weak D call TRBD1 (5 bases). Germline-derived CDR1 and CDR2 are LNHDA and SQIVND (reference sequence). Trimming took 4 bases from V and 8 from J, leaving 8 bases between them. This CDR3 spans 11 amino acids. CDR3 in DNA: TGTGCCAGTAGTACAGGGTGGGGCTACACCTTC. Its translation: CASSTGWGYTF.

This chain uses TRBV7-9 with TRBJ1-2; no firm D call. Germline-derived CDR1 and CDR2 are SEHNR and FQNEAQ (reference sequence). The CDR3 is made up of 12 amino acids. The germline V and J ends were trimmed by 5 bases and 3 bases, with 7 bases remaining between them. CDR3 sequence: CASSNSYYGYTF. CDR3 nucleotides: TGTGCCAGCAGCAATTCTTACTATGGCTACACCTTC.

In this sample, this clone turned up many times. The V and J genes are TRBV29-1 and TRBJ1-2; TRBD1 agrees at 9 bases. Unmatched junction bases numbered 6, after V lost 7 bases and J lost 6 bases. The CDR3 is 12 residues long. From germline, CDR1 is SQVTM and CDR2 ANQGSEA. The CDR3 spells CSDWTGAHGYTF. As DNA, the CDR3 is TGCAGCGATTGGACAGGGGCCCATGGCTACACCTTC.

CDR3 region: CASSFYGRRTDTQYF. For the CDR3, the DNA is TGCGCCAGCAGCTTTTACGGGAGACGCACAGATACGCAGTATTTT. V and J are TRBV5-1 and TRBJ2-3, with D maybe TRBD2 (6 bases). This CDR3 region has 15 residues. Between the trimmed V and J ends, which lost 2 bases and 1 base, there was a span of 11 bases. The germline V gene encodes CDR1 SGHRS and CDR2 YFSETQ. The whole variable domain, filled in from reference TRBV5-1 and TRBJ2-3, reads KAGVTQTPRYLIKTRGQQVTLSCSPISGHRSVSWYQQTPGQGLQFLFEYFSETQRNKGNFPGRFSGRQFSNSRSEMNVSTLELGDSALYLCASSFYGRRTDTQYFGPGTRLTVL.

The gene calls are TRBV27 and TRBJ2-3; D unclear. The V and J ends lost 6 bases and 1 base respectively, with 11 bases between them. Germline V gene lookup returns CDR1 MNHEY and CDR2 SMNVEV (reference sequence). The CDR3 extends over 14 amino acids. The CDR3 is CASSDELGTDTQYF. CDR3 bases: TGTGCCAGCAGCGATGAGCTGGGCACAGATACGCAGTATTTT.

This clone is a singleton in its sample. The chain joins TRBV14 to TRBJ2-2; 9 bases match TRBD1. Germline CDR1 and CDR2: SGHDN and FVKESK. This CDR3 comprises 16 residues. Trimming cost V 5 bases and J 5 bases; bases outside gene matches: 9. CDR3 amino acids: CASSFRGTGRTGELFF. CDR3 sequence (DNA): TGTGCCAGCAGCTTCAGGGGGACAGGGAGGACCGGGGAGCTGTTTTTT.

The J gene is TRBJ2-4, the V gene TRBV28, with 9 bases that match TRBD1. Germline CDR1 reads MDHEN; CDR2 reads SYDVKM. V lost 4 bases, J lost 5 bases, and 9 bases stayed unmatched. This CDR3 has 16 amino acids. The CDR3 bases are TGTGCCAGCAGTTCACCCGGGACAGGGTGGGAAAACATTCAGTACTTC. This encodes CASSSPGTGWENIQYF.

This chain joins TRBV7-2 and TRBJ2-1; 8 bases agree with TRBD2. The V segment lost 2 bases and the J segment 7 bases; nucleotides outside the gene matches: 7. Germline V lookup: CDR1 SGHTA, CDR2 FQGNSA. CDR3 length equals 15 residues. DNA of the CDR3: TGTGCCAGCAGCTTAAGCGGGAGAACTATGAATGAGCAGTTCTTC. It codes for CASSLSGRTMNEQFF.

The genes are TRBV9 and TRBJ2-3, with 8 positions matching TRBD2. CDR1 and CDR2 from the germline V gene are SGDLS and YYNGEE. V lost 0 bases, J lost 0 bases, and 3 bases stayed unmatched. CDR3 length equals 16 residues. CDR3: CASSVDPSGSTDTQYF. The CDR3 coding sequence is TGTGCCAGCAGCGTAGACCCTAGCGGGAGCACAGATACGCAGTATTTT.